Following are 32 T cell receptor beta chains from one sample sequenced in a study of T cells in Graves' hyperthyroidism and ophthalmopathy. The investigators amplified TCR beta CDR3 regions from RNA transcripts. The HTBI primer set served for first-round RT-PCR of the TCR CDR3. TCRdb ran MiXCR on the multiplex PCR reads and lists one entry per CDR3 protein. The profile shows more than 150,000 distinct CDR3 sequences, about a sixth of them singletons. Sequencing input: blood. All receptors derive from a woman between 45 and 60 years old with Graves' hyperthyroidism.

The rearrangement uses TRBV12-3 or TRBV12-4 and TRBJ2-7; no definite D call. V was clipped by 7 bases and J by 8 bases, with 12 bases between them. The CDR3 sequence is 11 residues long. In DNA form, the CDR3 reads TGTGCCAGCACCTACTACGAGAAGCAGTACTTC. This sequence encodes CASTYYEKQYF.

A few counts support this clonotype. CDR3 amino acids: CASSTYRGSGETQYF. DNA for the CDR3: TGTGCCAGTAGCACCTATCGAGGGTCAGGAGAGACCCAGTACTTC. The chain joins TRBV19 to TRBJ2-5; possibly TRBD2 for D (5 bases). The CDR3 contains 15 residues. V was pared by 6 bases and J by 4 bases, with 18 bases between. Germline loops: CDR1 LNHDA, CDR2 SQIVND (reference sequence).

This clonotype was detected ten times or more. This chain links TRBV20-1 with TRBJ2-7; D is uncertain. Trimming stripped 5 bases from V and 4 bases from J, with 9 bases between. This CDR3 is 11 amino acids long. Germline lookup yields CDR1 DFQATT and CDR2 SNEGSKA (reference sequence). The CDR3, as DNA: TGCAGTGCTCAAGACATATACGAGCAGTACTTC. Amino acid sequence: CSAQDIYEQYF.

This clonotype was counted at least ten times. The V gene is TRBV9, the J gene TRBJ1-1, with TRBD1 matching 8 bases. Germline values: CDR1 SGDLS, CDR2 YYNGEE. After removal of 3 bases from V and 6 bases from J, the junction contained 4 bases not matched to a gene. The CDR3 consists of 13 residues. Here the CDR3 DNA reads TGTGCCAGCAGCGCGATACAGGGGGCTGAAGCTTTCTTT. This codes for CASSAIQGAEAFF.

The sample holds many counts of this clonotype. The chain links TRBV5-1 to TRBJ2-3; 15 positions agree with TRBD2. With V trimmed by 1 base and J by 4 bases, 4 bases remained unmatched. Germline CDR1 is SGHRS and CDR2 is YFSETQ. CDR3 size: 17 residues. In nucleotides, the CDR3 is TGCGCCAGCAGCTTGCCTGGACTAGCGGGGGGGGCAGATACGCAGTATTTT. This codes for CASSLPGLAGGADTQYF.

This clonotype was picked up a small number of times. V and J are TRBV7-2 and TRBJ1-6; D remains unclear. V was clipped by 5 bases and J by 14 bases, with 10 bases between them. CDR1 and CDR2 (germline): SGHTA, FQGNSA. The CDR3 has 11 residues. The CDR3 protein is CASSAHNSLHF. CDR3 DNA sequence: TGTGCCAGCAGCGCCCATAATTCCCTCCACTTT.

This clonotype occurred many times. The CDR3 sequence is CASSSLGDRGTEAFF. For the CDR3, the DNA is TGTGCCAGTAGTTCCCTCGGAGACAGGGGCACTGAAGCTTTCTTT. This sequence joins TRBV19 and TRBJ1-1, with 8 positions matching TRBD1. This CDR3 has 15 residues. The germline V gene has CDR1 LNHDA and CDR2 SQIVND (reference sequence). After removal of 5 bases from V and 4 bases from J, the junction contained 9 bases not matched to a gene.

This chain uses TRBV4-3 with TRBJ1-1; TRBD1 matches 7 bases. Germline-derived CDR1 and CDR2 are LGHNA and YSLEER. The CDR3 spans 15 residues. The J segment lost 8 bases and the V segment lost 0 bases, leaving 9 bases of the junction unmatched. CDR3 protein: CASSQDSQDRYEAFF. CDR3 bases: TGCGCCAGCAGCCAAGACAGTCAGGACAGGTACGAAGCTTTCTTT.

V gene TRBV11-2 combines with J gene TRBJ2-7; TRBD1 matches at 9 bases. The V gene's germline CDR1 is SGHAT and CDR2 FQNNGV. This CDR3 region has 15 residues. V lost 5 bases and J lost 2; bases outside the gene matches: 7. The CDR3 is CASSIPGQGAYEQYF. The CDR3 nucleotides read TGTGCCAGCAGCATCCCGGGACAGGGAGCCTACGAGCAGTACTTC.

There are many counts of this clonotype. The CDR3 spells CASSLAGLNTEAFF. The CDR3 DNA reads as TGTGCCAGCAGCTTAGCAGGTTTGAACACTGAAGCTTTCTTT. This chain joins TRBV7-9 and TRBJ1-1, with D hard to call. The V end was cut by 0 bases, the J end by 0 bases, with 5 bases between. Germline CDR1 and CDR2: SEHNR and FQNEAQ (reference sequence). The CDR3 has 14 amino acids.

This clonotype showed up many times. This chain links TRBV27 with TRBJ1-6, with a weak D call TRBD1 (5 bases). The V gene lost 3 bases and the J gene lost 10 bases, with 13 bases spanning the gap. The CDR3 has 14 residues. CDR1 and CDR2 from the germline V gene are MNHEY and SMNVEV (reference sequence). In DNA, the CDR3 is TGTGCCAGCAGTTTTATTGAGGGGATCTCACCCCTCCACTTT. Protein: CASSFIEGISPLHF.

In this sample, this clonotype turned up many times. The V call is TRBV3-1, the J call TRBJ1-1; no definite D call. Trimming pared 5 bases from V and 2 bases from J, leaving 9 bases between. The CDR3 has 13 amino acids. Germline CDR1 reads LGHDT; CDR2 reads YNNKEL (reference sequence). The CDR3 DNA reads TGTGCCAGCAGCTGGCGGGGAAACACTGAAGCTTTCTTT. Translated: CASSWRGNTEAFF.

This chain connects TRBV28 to TRBJ2-1, with 16 bases matching TRBD2. After removal of 6 bases from V and 8 bases from J, the junction contained 4 bases not matched to a gene. The CDR3 contains 15 residues. The germline gives CDR1 MDHEN, CDR2 SYDVKM. CDR3: CASSPGTSGRDEQFF. Written as DNA, the CDR3 is TGTGCCAGCAGCCCCGGGACTAGCGGGAGGGATGAGCAGTTCTTC. The entire variable domain, with the rest obtained from reference TRBV28 and TRBJ2-1, is as follows: DVKVTQSSRYLVKRTGEKVFLECVQDMDHENMFWYRQDPGLGLRLIYFSYDVKMKEKGDIPEGYSVSREKKERFSLILESASTNQTSMYLCASSPGTSGRDEQFFGPGTRLTVL.

This clonotype was seen repeatedly, ten times or more. The rearrangement joins TRBV6-2 or TRBV6-3 to TRBJ2-2; 9 bases match TRBD1. Trimming cost V 4 bases and J 2 bases; bases outside gene matches: 5. Germline V lookup: CDR1 MNHEY, CDR2 SVGEGT. CDR3 length: 16 residues. DNA of the CDR3: TGTGCCAGCAGTTCGGACAGGGGAGACAACACCGGGGAGCTGTTTTTT. Its translation is CASSSDRGDNTGELFF.

This clonotype has at least ten counts. The rearrangement links TRBV10-3 to TRBJ2-1; a possible D gene is TRBD2 (6 bases). The ends were cut back, 2 bases at V and 10 bases at J, with 6 bases in the middle. In germline, CDR1 is ENHRY, CDR2 SYGVKD. This CDR3 is 11 amino acids long. The CDR3 loop is CAISEAGEQFF. CDR3 DNA: TGTGCCATCAGTGAGGCGGGGGAGCAGTTCTTC.

This clonotype appeared many times. The chain uses TRBV7-9 and TRBJ1-2; 7 nucleotides line up with TRBD1. Germline V gives CDR1 SEHNR, CDR2 FQNEAQ (reference sequence). This CDR3 contains 15 residues. Germline trimming cut 2 bases from V and 4 bases from J; bases unmatched to any gene: 7. The DNA for the CDR3 is TGTGCCAGCAGCTTATACCCCGGGACAGTCTATGGCTACACCTTC. It encodes CASSLYPGTVYGYTF.

V gene TRBV12-3 or TRBV12-4 combines with J gene TRBJ2-2; D might be TRBD1 or TRBD2, each matching 6 bases. This CDR3 is built from 15 residues. Between the trimmed V and J ends, which lost 6 bases and 4 bases, there was a span of 15 bases. The CDR3, as DNA: TGTGCCAGCAGGGGGGGTCCAGGGGTCACCGGGGAGCTGTTTTTT. Protein product: CASRGGPGVTGELFF.

This clonotype was counted at least ten times. The genes are TRBV12-3 or TRBV12-4 and TRBJ2-7, with D possibly matching TRBD2 (5 bases). The CDR3 covers 15 residues. Trimming removed 3 bases from V and 5 bases from J, with 17 bases in between. CDR3 amino acids: CASSLVTRSRHEQYF. In DNA, the CDR3 is TGTGCCAGCAGTTTGGTCACTAGAAGTCGCCACGAGCAGTACTTC.

Ten or more counts support this clonotype. This chain joins TRBV3-1 and TRBJ1-1, with 10 bases lining up with TRBD1. The CDR3 is made up of 17 amino acids. Per germline, CDR1 LGHDT and CDR2 YNNKEL (reference sequence). With 0 bases clipped from V and 0 bases from J, the junction kept 4 bases outside the gene matches. In nucleotides, the CDR3 is TGTGCCAGCAGCCAAGATGGGACAGGGGCCATGAACACTGAAGCTTTCTTT. Protein: CASSQDGTGAMNTEAFF.

This clonotype was picked up many times. The rearrangement links TRBV10-3 to TRBJ2-7; 13 positions agree with TRBD2. J lost 4 bases, V lost 0 bases, and 3 bases had no gene match. The CDR3 runs to 16 residues. The germline gives CDR1 ENHRY, CDR2 SYGVKD. CDR3 coding DNA: TGTGCCATCAGTGAGTCTTGGACTAGCGGGGGATACGAGCAGTACTTC. Translation gives CAISESWTSGGYEQYF.

The rearrangement links TRBV3-1 to TRBJ1-5; TRBD1 is a possible D gene (5 bases). Trimming left V 4 bases short and J 10 bases short, with 14 bases between. CDR1 is LGHDT and CDR2 is YNNKEL in the germline V gene (reference sequence). This CDR3 has 13 amino acids. The CDR3 nucleotides are TGTGCCAGCAGCCCGGGGGTTTCAGAACCCCAGCATTTT. Its protein product is CASSPGVSEPQHF.

This clonotype was detected a few times. This is likely a read error, given that the CDR3 carries no conserved phenylalanine or tryptophan at its end. The chain carries TRBV20-1 and TRBJ2-3; 10 nucleotides align to TRBD2. Losses at the gene ends were 1 base for V and 2 bases for J; bases not matched to a gene: 3. CDR1 and CDR2 (germline): DFQATT, SNEGSKA (reference sequence). This CDR3 contains 15 residues. The CDR3 spells CSARGTSGNTDTQYL. CDR3 nucleotide sequence: TGCAGTGCTAGAGGGACTAGCGGTAACACAGATACGCAGTATCTT.

This clonotype was seen repeatedly, ten times or more. The chain uses TRBV5-8 and TRBJ1-1; D is unresolved. The CDR3 has 13 residues. V was trimmed by 0 bases and J by 3 bases, leaving 6 bases between them. Germline values: CDR1 SGHTS, CDR2 YDEGEE. Here the CDR3 DNA reads TGTGCCAGCAGCTTGGAATGGGACACTGAAGCTTTCTTT. Amino acid sequence: CASSLEWDTEAFF.

This clonotype was detected once. The gene calls are TRBV4-1 and TRBJ2-2, with D tentatively TRBD1 (6 bases). This CDR3 region has 19 residues. V was pared by 0 bases and J by 3 bases, with 20 bases between. From germline, CDR1 is MGHRA and CDR2 YSYEKL. The CDR3 DNA sequence: TGCGCCAGCAGCCAAGAAACCAGGGGCGGGCGAGGGCACACCGGGGAGCTGTTTTTT. Translating it yields CASSQETRGGRGHTGELFF.

This clonotype was counted many times. The V gene is TRBV12-3 or TRBV12-4, the J gene TRBJ2-2; tentatively, D is TRBD2 (6 bases). The CDR3 loop spans 13 amino acids. V dropped 6 bases and J dropped 3 bases, with 8 bases sitting between them. The CDR3 DNA follows: TGTGCCAGCAGCCGGAGGGACACCGGGGAGCTGTTTTTT. Translated, it gives CASSRRDTGELFF.

This clonotype has ten or more counts. CDR3 nucleotides: TGTGCCATCAGTGAATTGGACCGGACGGGGGACGAGCAGTACTTC. It is translated as CAISELDRTGDEQYF. The rearrangement links TRBV10-3 to TRBJ2-7; possible D gene TRBD2, 6 bases. Germline loops: CDR1 ENHRY, CDR2 SYGVKD. The CDR3 has 15 residues. Trimming took off 3 bases at V and 5 bases at J, with 17 bases between the two ends.

This clonotype has ten or more counts. V gene TRBV19 combines with J gene TRBJ1-5; possible D gene TRBD1, 5 bases. Trimming removed 1 base at V and 8 bases at J, with 15 bases between. This CDR3 is built from 15 residues. Germline CDR1 LNHDA, CDR2 SQIVND (reference sequence). The CDR3 DNA reads as TGTGCCAGTAGTATAGGAGGGGAGAGAAGAAAGCCCCAGCATTTT. Its protein product is CASSIGGERRKPQHF.

This clonotype occurred a few times. This could be a read error, since a much larger clone is one nucleotide away. The J gene is TRBJ2-7, the V gene TRBV13; 7 nucleotides line up with TRBD1. Germline lookup yields CDR1 PRHDT and CDR2 FYEKMQ (reference sequence). The CDR3 length is 13 residues. V shed 6 bases and J 2 bases; nucleotides not matched to a gene: 4. The CDR3: CASRPGTAYEQYF. The CDR3 DNA is TGTGCCAGCAGACCCGGGACAGCCTACGAGCAGTACTTC.

The V call is TRBV11-2, the J call TRBJ2-7; 7 bases align to TRBD1. Germline CDR1 SGHAT, CDR2 FQNNGV. This CDR3 spans 14 amino acids. The J segment lost 3 bases and the V segment lost 2 bases, leaving 4 bases of the junction unmatched. In DNA, the CDR3 is TGTGCCAGCAGCTTAAGGGACAGAGGCTACGAGCAGTACTTC. Encoded protein: CASSLRDRGYEQYF.

This clonotype was seen a few times. This may be a read error: a much more frequent sequence differs by one nucleotide. This chain joins TRBV6-1 and TRBJ2-2; D tentatively reads TRBD1 or TRBD2 (5 bases each). Germline CDR1 and CDR2: MNHNS and SASEGT. This CDR3 is built from 14 residues. The CDR3 bases are TGTGCCTGCAGGGACCCTACGAACACCGGGGAGCTGTTTTTT. As protein: CACRDPTNTGELFF.

This clonotype was found many times. The rearrangement joins TRBV5-1 to TRBJ2-7; 8 nucleotides agree with TRBD1. Germline V gives CDR1 SGHRS, CDR2 YFSETQ. V lost 1 base, J lost 4 bases, and 4 bases stayed unmatched. This CDR3 is built from 14 residues. For the CDR3, the DNA is TGCGCCAGCAGCTTGCTTCAGGGGGCTTACGAGCAGTACTTC. This codes for CASSLLQGAYEQYF.

This clonotype was detected ten times or more. The V and J genes are TRBV15 and TRBJ1-1; D not resolved. V lost 2 bases, J lost 7 bases, and 11 bases lay in between. This CDR3 is built from 13 residues. CDR1 is LNHNV and CDR2 is YYDKDF in the germline V gene (reference sequence). The CDR3: CATSRKRRYEAFF. CDR3 DNA sequence: TGTGCCACCAGCAGAAAGAGACGGTATGAAGCTTTCTTT. The full variable domain, completed using reference TRBV15 and TRBJ1-1, is DAMVIQNPRYQVTQFGKPVTLSCSQTLNHNVMYWYQQKSSQAPKLLFHYYDKDFNNEADTPDNFQSRRPNTSFCFLDIRSPGLGDTAMYLCATSRKRRYEAFFGQGTRLTVV.